This T cell receptor (beta chain) was profiled in a study of cytomegalovirus exposure and HLA in healthy donors. The CDR3 has 15 amino acids. CDR1 LGHNA and CDR2 YNFKEQ come from the germline V gene. V lost 3 bases to trimming and J lost 7 bases, with 18 bases between them. Points on this clone: As yet, its antigen is unknown.

A multiplex PCR was run with 60 Vbeta primers and 13 Jbeta primers. Here immunoSEQ multiplex PCR was the method, and the copy in TCRdb shows in-frame clones only, minus some. The profile shows approximately 70,000 clones, 70% of them singletons. Study findings and constraints: Immune exposure information comprised only CMV serostatus. The investigators catalogued 180 or so TCR beta chains as cytomegalovirus-associated. CMV antigen specificity was confirmed in vitro for a few CMV-associated chains. When presence/absence was analysed, sequencing depth was taken to be roughly uniform across donors.

The TCR sequence derives from a woman aged 50 to 60 in good health and CMV-seropositive. The chain carries TRBV4-2 and TRBJ1-2, with D possibly being TRBD1 (6 bases). Sample: PBMCs. In DNA form, the CDR3 reads TGTGCCAGCAGCCAGAACCTACAGGGAAGTGGTGGCTACACCTTC. Amino acid sequence: CASSQNLQGSGGYTF.